Listed here are 27 T cell receptor beta chains from one sample, sequenced in a study of shared clonotypes between healthy human individuals. The protocol was immunoSEQ multiplex PCR, while the TCRdb copy is restricted to in-frame clones and leaves out a portion. This sample has roughly 2,300,000 clones, with 85% to 95% found just once. The sequenced sample consisted of naive CD4+ T cells from PBMCs. Subset here: CD45RA+ positively selected. The origin of the receptors is a man younger than 30 in good health. Some clones in this sample may be carry-over from other donors' samples.

This chain links TRBV2 with TRBJ1-3; a weak D match, TRBD1 (6 bases). V dropped 3 bases and J dropped 4 bases, with 16 bases sitting between them. This CDR3 comprises 16 residues. Germline V gives CDR1 SNHLY, CDR2 FYNNEI. The DNA of the CDR3 is TGTGCCAGCAGTGAGTTCGGGGGGCTAACGGGAAACACCATATATTTT. It encodes CASSEFGGLTGNTIYF.

This chain connects TRBV28 to TRBJ1-3; D not resolved. The V gene's germline CDR1 is MDHEN and CDR2 SYDVKM. The CDR3 totals 14 residues. V was clipped by 2 bases and J by 2 bases, with 7 bases between them. CDR3 sequence: CASSLAPPGNTIYF. In DNA form, the CDR3 reads TGTGCCAGCAGTTTAGCTCCTCCTGGAAACACCATATATTTT.

This sequence joins TRBV27 and TRBJ2-7, with D unclear. CDR3 length: 13 residues. Germline lookup yields CDR1 MNHEY and CDR2 SMNVEV (reference sequence). Trimming stripped 6 bases from V and 0 bases from J, with 9 bases between. CDR3 in amino acids: CASRAPSSYEQYF. The CDR3 DNA reads TGTGCCAGCAGGGCCCCCAGCTCCTACGAGCAGTACTTC.

The chain is built from TRBV11-2 and TRBJ2-7; D possibly corresponds to TRBD2 (6 bases). From germline, CDR1 is SGHAT and CDR2 FQNNGV. V was trimmed by 6 bases and J by 7 bases, leaving 13 bases between them. There are 12 residues in the CDR3. The CDR3 region is CASRSTGLEQYF. CDR3 bases: TGTGCCAGCAGATCCACTGGACTAGAGCAGTACTTC.

The sample holds a few counts of this clone. The same CDR3 also results from other DNA sequences found in this sample. The rearrangement links TRBV28 to TRBJ1-1; D uncertain. This CDR3 region has 12 residues. V dropped 5 bases and J dropped 0 bases, with 4 bases sitting between them. Germline V gene sequence: CDR1 MDHEN, CDR2 SYDVKM. CDR3 sequence: CASSQVNTEAFF. DNA of the CDR3: TGTGCCAGCAGTCAGGTGAACACTGAAGCTTTCTTT.

V usage is TRBV9 and J usage is TRBJ2-7; 9 positions match TRBD2. CDR1 SGDLS and CDR2 YYNGEE come from the germline V gene. The CDR3 extends over 16 amino acids. The V gene end was trimmed by 0 bases and the J gene end by 2 bases; junction bases not matched to a gene: 6. The CDR3 loop is CASSVGVAGEPYEQYF. The CDR3 nucleotides are TGTGCCAGCAGCGTAGGGGTAGCGGGAGAACCCTACGAGCAGTACTTC.

The genes are TRBV5-1 and TRBJ2-2; TRBD1 matches 10 bases. The J segment lost 0 bases and the V segment lost 2 bases, leaving 10 bases of the junction unmatched. Germline V gene sequence: CDR1 SGHRS, CDR2 YFSETQ. CDR3 length: 19 amino acids. The CDR3 here is CASSFDPWGTGANTGELFF. Written as DNA, the CDR3 is TGCGCCAGCAGCTTCGACCCTTGGGGGACAGGGGCGAACACCGGGGAGCTGTTTTTT.

As concerns this clone: Different DNA sequences within this sample yield the same CDR3. The gene calls are TRBV7-9 and TRBJ2-3; no firm D call. The V gene lost 1 base and the J gene lost 6 bases, with 5 bases spanning the gap. The CDR3 is 12 residues long. Looked up from germline, CDR1 is SEHNR and CDR2 is FQNEAQ (reference sequence). The CDR3 is CASSLVADTQYF. CDR3 nucleotide sequence: TGTGCCAGCAGCTTAGTGGCGGATACGCAGTATTTT.

The rearrangement links TRBV10-3 to TRBJ2-7; D is unresolved. Germline values: CDR1 ENHRY, CDR2 SYGVKD. V was clipped by 2 bases and J by 3 bases, with 5 bases between them. The CDR3 is 12 amino acids. The CDR3 sequence is CAISETSYEQYF. CDR3 DNA: TGTGCCATCAGTGAGACAAGCTACGAGCAGTACTTC.

The chain's CDR3 is CASSLVERGEQFF. CDR3 nucleotide sequence: TGTGCCAGCAGCTTAGTCGAGCGGGGTGAGCAGTTCTTC. This rearrangement joins TRBV11-2 to TRBJ2-1, with 7 bases lining up with TRBD2. CDR1 SGHAT and CDR2 FQNNGV come from the germline V gene. The CDR3 is 13 residues long. V shed 1 base and J 9 bases; nucleotides not matched to a gene: 3.

The CDR3 nucleotides are TGCGCCAGCAGCTTGGCCACCAGCTTAGTCGGCACTGAAGCTTTCTTT. Its translation is CASSLATSLVGTEAFF. The chain carries TRBV5-1 and TRBJ1-1; no firm D call. From germline, CDR1 is SGHRS and CDR2 YFSETQ. V was trimmed by 0 bases and J by 4 bases, leaving 16 bases between them. This CDR3 has 16 amino acids.

The rearrangement links TRBV28 to TRBJ1-2, with 9 positions matching TRBD1. The CDR3 spans 14 residues. CDR1 and CDR2 (germline): MDHEN, SYDVKM. V dropped 6 bases and J dropped 8; count of bases not matched to a gene: 10. The CDR3 DNA sequence: TGTGCCAGCAGCTCAAGGACAGGGGCGAGCGGCTACACCTTC. Its protein product is CASSSRTGASGYTF.

The CDR3 reads CASSTGQGGVNEQFF. CDR3 nucleotides: TGTGCCAGCAGCACCGGACAGGGAGGCGTCAATGAGCAGTTCTTC. The rearrangement uses TRBV7-9 and TRBJ2-1; 8 bases align to TRBD1. There are 15 residues in the CDR3. With V trimmed by 5 bases and J by 6 bases, 9 bases remained unmatched. Germline V gene sequence: CDR1 SEHNR, CDR2 FQNEAQ (reference sequence).

The V gene is TRBV28, the J gene TRBJ1-1; D not resolved. The V end lost 6 bases, the J end lost 1 base, and 15 bases lay between the germline ends. From germline, CDR1 is MDHEN and CDR2 SYDVKM. CDR3 length equals 15 residues. The CDR3 here is CASSLKILGNTEAFF. DNA of the CDR3: TGTGCCAGCAGCCTCAAAATCCTGGGGAACACTGAAGCTTTCTTT.

The genes are TRBV19 and TRBJ1-5; a weak D match, TRBD1 (5 bases). The CDR3 sequence is 16 residues long. The ends were cut back, 5 bases at V and 5 bases at J, with 19 bases in the middle. Germline V gene sequence: CDR1 LNHDA, CDR2 SQIVND (reference sequence). The CDR3 is CASSRTRAGKYQPQHF. DNA for the CDR3: TGTGCCAGTAGTCGGACCCGGGCAGGGAAGTATCAGCCCCAGCATTTT. The full variable domain, completed using reference TRBV19 and TRBJ1-5, is DGGITQSPKYLFRKEGQNVTLSCEQNLNHDAMYWYRQDPGQGLRLIYYSQIVNDFQKGDIAEGYSVSREKKESFPLTVTSAQKNPTAFYLCASSRTRAGKYQPQHFGDGTRLSIL.

V and J are TRBV6-6 and TRBJ1-6; D perhaps matches TRBD1 (6 bases). The germline V gene has CDR1 MNHNY and CDR2 SVGAGI (reference sequence). V shed 4 bases and J shed 10 bases, with 14 bases lying between them. There are 14 residues in the CDR3. CDR3 residues: CASSLGQLGSPLHF. DNA of the CDR3: TGTGCCAGCAGTTTAGGACAGCTAGGCTCACCCCTCCACTTT.

The chain recombines TRBV28 with TRBJ1-2; no reliable D call. The CDR3 is made up of 12 amino acids. The V gene's germline CDR1 is MDHEN and CDR2 SYDVKM. The V end lost 3 bases, the J end lost 8 bases, and 10 bases lay between the germline ends. CDR3 in amino acids: CASSFGEDGYTF. CDR3 sequence (DNA): TGTGCCAGCAGTTTCGGCGAGGACGGCTACACCTTC.

The V call is TRBV6-1, the J call TRBJ1-1; no firm D call. Between the trimmed V and J ends, which lost 10 bases and 4 bases, there was a span of 16 bases. CDR1 MNHNS and CDR2 SASEGT come from the germline V gene. CDR3 size: 13 residues. CDR3 amino acids: CAMDSSWGTEAFF. CDR3 nucleotides: TGTGCCATGGACTCTAGCTGGGGCACTGAAGCTTTCTTT.

This rearrangement joins TRBV6-5 to TRBJ1-3, with TRBD1 identical over 9 bases. This CDR3 is 15 amino acids long. The germline gives CDR1 MNHEY, CDR2 SVGAGI. With 5 bases clipped from V and 4 bases from J, the junction kept 6 bases outside the gene matches. The CDR3 region is CASSRTGDLGNTIYF. CDR3 nucleotides: TGTGCCAGCAGTCGGACAGGGGACCTGGGAAACACCATATATTTT.

This rearrangement joins TRBV6-4 to TRBJ2-1; TRBD1 aligns across 9 bases. The V segment lost 5 bases and the J segment 4 bases; nucleotides outside the gene matches: 9. The germline V gene has CDR1 MRHNA and CDR2 SNTAGT. This CDR3 comprises 16 residues. The CDR3 region is CASSSNTGGLYNEQFF. In nucleotides, the CDR3 is TGTGCCAGCAGTTCCAATACAGGGGGCCTGTACAATGAGCAGTTCTTC.

The genes are TRBV4-1 and TRBJ1-2; no definite D call. This CDR3 contains 15 residues. Per the germline V gene, CDR1 is MGHRA and CDR2 is YSYEKL. V was shortened by 4 bases and J by 7 bases, with 19 bases between the two germline ends. The chain's CDR3 is CASSPGPSDPLGYTF. The DNA for the CDR3 is TGCGCCAGCAGCCCCGGGCCGAGCGACCCTCTTGGCTACACCTTC.

This chain uses TRBV7-6 with TRBJ1-3; tentatively, D is TRBD1 (5 bases). V was clipped by 5 bases and J by 2 bases, with 13 bases between them. The CDR3 is 15 amino acids. CDR1 and CDR2 (germline): SGHVS, FNYEAQ. CDR3 loop: CASSPGTLPGNTIYF. The CDR3 nucleotides are TGTGCCAGCAGCCCCGGGACCCTACCTGGAAACACCATATATTTT.

V usage is TRBV29-1 and J usage is TRBJ2-1; 7 nucleotides match TRBD1. The length of the CDR3 is 14 residues. J gave up 3 bases and V 6 bases, and 8 bases lay outside the gene matches. Germline-derived CDR1 and CDR2 are SQVTM and ANQGSEA. In nucleotides, the CDR3 is TGCAGCGTACGCTTGGGACAGAGCTACAATGAGCAGTTCTTC. This codes for CSVRLGQSYNEQFF.

Only a few counts were recorded for this clone. The V gene is TRBV19, the J gene TRBJ1-1; 7 positions agree with TRBD1. Germline trimming cut 9 bases from V and 5 bases from J; bases unmatched to any gene: 9. Germline V lookup: CDR1 LNHDA, CDR2 SQIVND (reference sequence). The CDR3 loop spans 13 amino acids. DNA for the CDR3: TGTGCCAGCTCGACAGGGAGGGATACTGAAGCTTTCTTT. This sequence encodes CASSTGRDTEAFF.

Remarks on this clone: Other DNA sequences in the sample encode the same CDR3. The genes are TRBV27 and TRBJ1-1; D is ambiguous. From germline, CDR1 is MNHEY and CDR2 SMNVEV (reference sequence). The CDR3 consists of 13 residues. V lost 2 bases, J lost 1 base, and 5 bases lay in between. The CDR3 DNA reads TGTGCCAGCAGTTTAAAGAGGAACACTGAAGCTTTCTTT. It is translated as CASSLKRNTEAFF.

Concerning this clone: The junction departs from the called germline gene at one end, perhaps through a read error. The gene calls are TRBV14 and TRBJ1-1, with D unclear. Germline CDR1 is SGHDN and CDR2 is FVKESK. This CDR3 region has 14 residues. The CDR3 protein is CASTQLGVSTEAFF. As DNA, the CDR3 is TGTGCCAGCACCCAACTCGGGGTGAGCACTGAAGCTTTCTTT.

J is TRBJ2-1 and V is TRBV29-1; D gene unclear. The CDR3 has 14 amino acids. Trimming pared 5 bases from V and 5 bases from J, leaving 16 bases between. CDR1 is SQVTM, CDR2 ANQGSEA, per germline. The CDR3 DNA is TGCAGCGTTTTACGGCTAACAGACAACAATGAGCAGTTCTTC. Protein: CSVLRLTDNNEQFF.